The 19 T cell receptor beta chains presented below share a single source sample, sequenced in a study of human T cells and chemical hapten exposure. Specified time point: pre-sensitization, week 0. Treatment noted: therapeutic diphenylcyclopropenone sensitization with weekly scalp DPC. TCRdb reprocessed the RACE reads via MiXCR and lists one record per CDR3 protein. The profile covers more than 250,000 distinct CDR3 sequences, with roughly 8.9% appearing a single time and under 2.5% taken by the ten largest. The source material was whole blood, sampled in connection with sensitization to the hapten diphenylcyclopropenone (DPC). Receptors originate from a woman aged 35 to 49 with alopecia areata. Some clones in this sample may be carry-over from other donors' samples.

This clonotype was seen at least ten times. The rearrangement uses TRBV4-2 and TRBJ2-7; D is undetermined. CDR1 and CDR2 (germline): LGHNA, YNFKEQ. The CDR3 is 15 residues long. V gave up 0 bases and J gave up 3 bases, with 12 bases separating them. For the CDR3, the DNA is TGTGCCAGCAGCCAAGATCTAGATACCAGCTACGAGCAGTACTTC. Residues: CASSQDLDTSYEQYF.

The sample holds a few counts of this clonotype. The rearrangement uses TRBV28 and TRBJ2-5; D possibly corresponds to TRBD1 (6 bases). CDR3 length: 13 residues. Germline V CDR1 and CDR2: MDHEN, SYDVKM. Trimming removed 10 bases at V and 3 bases at J, with 15 bases between. The CDR3 sequence: CANQDSQEETQYF. The CDR3, as DNA: TGTGCCAACCAGGACAGCCAGGAAGAGACCCAGTACTTC.

This clonotype was counted between two and nine times. The CDR3 loop is CASSLTGADTEAFF. The CDR3 coding sequence is TGTGCCAGCAGTCTGACAGGGGCCGACACTGAAGCTTTCTTT. The chain combines TRBV27 with TRBJ1-1; 8 nucleotides align to TRBD1. This CDR3 is built from 14 residues. Looked up from germline, CDR1 is MNHEY and CDR2 is SMNVEV (reference sequence). V gave up 5 bases and J gave up 3 bases; unmatched junction bases: 5.

The CDR3, as DNA: TGTGCCAGCAGCCCGGAGGGAGGGGCCAATGAGCAGTTCTTC. This translates into CASSPEGGANEQFF. The J gene is TRBJ2-1, the V gene TRBV9; 7 bases agree with TRBD2. The junction had 7 bases not matched to a gene; V was cut back by 4 bases and J by 6 bases. The CDR3 has 14 amino acids. Per the germline V gene, CDR1 is SGDLS and CDR2 is YYNGEE.

This chain uses TRBV20-1 with TRBJ2-1; D ambiguous. This CDR3 has 14 amino acids. In germline, CDR1 is DFQATT, CDR2 SNEGSKA (reference sequence). The V end was cut by 0 bases, the J end by 4 bases, with 10 bases between. DNA of the CDR3: TGCAGTGCTAGAGATAGGACGGGTTACAATGAGCAGTTCTTC. Encoded protein: CSARDRTGYNEQFF.

There are a few counts of this clonotype. The chain carries TRBV7-9 and TRBJ2-7; TRBD1 might be the D (6 bases). This CDR3 comprises 15 residues. The germline gives CDR1 SEHNR, CDR2 FQNEAQ (reference sequence). V was clipped by 0 bases and J by 1 base, with 10 bases between them. CDR3: CASSLAGAVSYEQYF. The DNA for the CDR3 is TGTGCCAGCAGCTTAGCGGGGGCAGTGTCCTACGAGCAGTACTTC.

This chain links TRBV20-1 with TRBJ2-5; D may be TRBD2 (6 bases). The CDR3 is made up of 13 amino acids. Trimming left V 6 bases short and J 4 bases short, with 15 bases between. Germline CDR1 reads DFQATT; CDR2 reads SNEGSKA (reference sequence). The CDR3 DNA sequence: TGCAGTGCCTCACGGGAGAGGCCAGAGACCCAGTACTTC. Residues: CSASRERPETQYF.

This clonotype has a handful of counts. The chain couples TRBV5-1 to TRBJ2-3, with D perhaps matching TRBD1 or TRBD2 (5 bases each). From germline, CDR1 is SGHRS and CDR2 YFSETQ. This CDR3 has 15 amino acids. V was trimmed by 1 base and J by 5 bases, leaving 14 bases between them. Here the CDR3 reads CASSLSGGQGDTQYF. CDR3 sequence (DNA): TGCGCCAGCAGCTTGTCCGGCGGGCAGGGAGATACGCAGTATTTT. Full variable domain (missing parts from reference TRBV5-1 and TRBJ2-3): KAGVTQTPRYLIKTRGQQVTLSCSPISGHRSVSWYQQTPGQGLQFLFEYFSETQRNKGNFPGRFSGRQFSNSRSEMNVSTLELGDSALYLCASSLSGGQGDTQYFGPGTRLTVL.

Ten or more counts support this clonotype. This chain joins TRBV9 and TRBJ2-1; the D is unclear. Germline V lookup: CDR1 SGDLS, CDR2 YYNGEE. This CDR3 is 14 amino acids long. The V gene lost 0 bases and the J gene lost 5 bases, with 9 bases spanning the gap. The CDR3 loop reads CASSVEVGDNEQFF. CDR3 nucleotides: TGTGCCAGCAGCGTAGAAGTAGGAGACAATGAGCAGTTCTTC.

There are a few counts of this clonotype. CDR3 loop: CASSHPAAGVPNEQFF. The CDR3 DNA reads as TGTGCCAGCAGCCACCCCGCAGCGGGAGTGCCCAATGAGCAGTTCTTC. The J gene is TRBJ2-1, the V gene TRBV13, with 8 bases fitting TRBD2. This CDR3 spans 16 amino acids. With V trimmed by 5 bases and J by 6 bases, 12 bases remained unmatched. The germline V gene encodes CDR1 PRHDT and CDR2 FYEKMQ (reference sequence).

A few counts support this clonotype. The chain is built from TRBV28 and TRBJ1-2; 7 bases map to TRBD1. Germline CDR1 is MDHEN and CDR2 is SYDVKM. V was clipped by 4 bases and J by 4 bases; unmatched bases: 12. CDR3 length equals 16 residues. CDR3 loop: CASSSPSPTGTYGYTF. CDR3 coding DNA: TGTGCCAGCAGTTCTCCCTCCCCGACAGGGACCTATGGCTACACCTTC.

This clonotype was counted at least ten times. The chain uses TRBV7-9 and TRBJ2-1; 9 bases are a match to TRBD2. V lost 5 bases to trimming and J lost 0 bases; unmatched junction nucleotides: 2. This CDR3 region has 15 residues. Germline V gene data show CDR1 as SEHNR and CDR2 as FQNEAQ (reference sequence). CDR3 nucleotides: TGTGCCAGCAGCCGTAGCGGGAGCTCCTACAATGAGCAGTTCTTC. Translation: CASSRSGSSYNEQFF.

V and J are TRBV7-2 and TRBJ2-5; TRBD1 matches 10 bases. Trimming cost V 5 bases and J 5 bases; bases outside gene matches: 26. The germline CDR1 and CDR2 sequences are SGHTA and FQGNSA. CDR3 length equals 21 residues. As DNA, the CDR3 is TGTGCCAGCAGCCTACCCCCGAGCCGGGACAGGGGACCCGATAGCTTGGAGACCCAGTACTTC. This translates into CASSLPPSRDRGPDSLETQYF.

A remark on this clonotype: A much more abundant neighbour one base away suggests this may be a read error. The missing conserved phenylalanine or tryptophan at the end of this CDR3 makes a read error likely. V and J are TRBV6-2 or TRBV6-3 and TRBJ1-1; D is unresolved. The CDR3 runs to 13 residues. Germline-derived CDR1 and CDR2 are MNHEY and SVGEGT. Trimming removed 7 bases from V and 8 bases from J, with 17 bases in between. In DNA form, the CDR3 reads TGTGCCAGCAACCCCAGCCGTCGCGCAGAAGCTTTCCTT. It is translated as CASNPSRRAEAFL.

This clonotype has only a few counts. The CDR3 region is CSVRGTGYEQYF. CDR3 nucleotide sequence: TGCAGCGTTAGAGGGACAGGCTACGAGCAGTACTTC. V and J are TRBV29-1 and TRBJ2-7; 8 bases align to TRBD1. The CDR3 has 12 residues. Unmatched junction bases numbered 3, after V lost 5 bases and J lost 3 bases. Per the germline V gene, CDR1 is SQVTM and CDR2 is ANQGSEA.

This chain links TRBV5-1 with TRBJ1-6; 10 nucleotides align to TRBD1. Germline CDR1 reads SGHRS; CDR2 reads YFSETQ. CDR3 size: 13 residues. Trimming at V came to 4 bases and at J to 12 bases, leaving 4 bases not matched to a gene. In DNA form, the CDR3 reads TGCGCCAGCAGCACCGGGACAGGGGAACCCCTCCACTTT. Translating it yields CASSTGTGEPLHF.

Concerning this clonotype itself: One end of the junction is discordant with germline, which a read error may explain. CDR3 sequence reads: CASSQGNVREVFF. In DNA, the CDR3 is TGCGCCAGCAGCCAAGGGAACGTGAGGGAGGTGTTTTTT. The chain employs TRBV4-1 and TRBJ2-2; D might be TRBD2 (6 bases). The CDR3 totals 13 residues. Germline CDR1 MGHRA, CDR2 YSYEKL.

This chain links TRBV7-2 with TRBJ2-2; tentatively, D is TRBD1 (6 bases). The CDR3 length is 15 residues. V gave up 4 bases and J gave up 3 bases, with 12 bases separating them. Germline assignment: CDR1 SGHTA and CDR2 FQGNSA. The CDR3 DNA sequence: TGTGCCAGCAGCTCTACAGGGCGTGACACCGGGGAGCTGTTTTTT. Amino acids: CASSSTGRDTGELFF.

In its sample, this clonotype was seen many times. The chain has TRBV7-6 and TRBJ1-6; D unresolved. The V gene's germline CDR1 is SGHVS and CDR2 FNYEAQ. The CDR3 runs 15 residues. V lost 5 bases and J lost 8, with 16 bases in between. The CDR3 is CASSRSEGGDSPLHF. CDR3 in DNA: TGTGCCAGCAGCCGATCTGAGGGCGGGGATTCACCCCTCCACTTT.